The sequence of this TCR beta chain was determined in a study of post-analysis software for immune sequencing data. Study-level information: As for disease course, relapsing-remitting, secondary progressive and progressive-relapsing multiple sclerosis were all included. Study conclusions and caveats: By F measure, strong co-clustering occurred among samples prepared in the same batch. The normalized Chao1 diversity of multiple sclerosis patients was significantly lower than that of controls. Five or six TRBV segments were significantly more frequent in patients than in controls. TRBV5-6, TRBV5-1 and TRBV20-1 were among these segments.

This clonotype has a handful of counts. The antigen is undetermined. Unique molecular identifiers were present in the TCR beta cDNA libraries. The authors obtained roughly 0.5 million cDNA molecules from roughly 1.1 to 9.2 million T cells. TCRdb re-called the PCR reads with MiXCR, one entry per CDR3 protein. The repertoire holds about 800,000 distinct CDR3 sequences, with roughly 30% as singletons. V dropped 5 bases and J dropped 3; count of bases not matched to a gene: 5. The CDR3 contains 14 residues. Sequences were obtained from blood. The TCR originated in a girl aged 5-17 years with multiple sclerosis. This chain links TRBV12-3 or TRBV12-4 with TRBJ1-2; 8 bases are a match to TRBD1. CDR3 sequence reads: CASSTGGQDYGYTF. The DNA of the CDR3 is TGTGCCAGCAGTACCGGGGGACAGGACTATGGCTACACCTTC.